The clone carrying this T cell receptor beta chain was seen a handful of times. Its antigen is not identified. There are 13 residues in the CDR3. Per the germline V gene, CDR1 is MNHNY and CDR2 is SVGAGI (reference sequence). Between the trimmed V and J ends, which lost 1 base and 3 bases, there was a span of 5 bases. Via MiXCR, TCRdb re-called the 5' RACE reads, giving one row per CDR3 protein. The sample shows some 320,000 distinct CDR3 sequences, approximately 10% of them seen only once. The sample belongs to a study of T cells after yellow fever vaccination. Whole-study results and caveats: Booster sampling recovered most clones from primary vaccination (around 96% CD4, approximately 90% CD8).

The sequence derives from a man aged 18 to 29 who received the YFV17D yellow fever vaccine. The sequences come from CD4+ T cells sorted from PBMCs, collected 5 days after the yellow fever booster vaccination. This sequence joins TRBV6-6 and TRBJ2-3; no definite D call. The DNA for the CDR3 is TGTGCCAGCAGTTACTTACAAACAGATACGCAGTATTTT. The encoded protein is CASSYLQTDTQYF.